The 31 T cell receptor beta chains reported below all come from one sample, sequenced in a study of shared clonotypes between healthy human individuals. Libraries were prepared by immunoSEQ multiplex PCR; TCRdb keeps only in-frame clonotypes and omits some of them. The sample yields about 2.4 million clones, about 92% seen once. Sequenced material: naive CD4+ T cells sorted from blood. The subset is: CD45RA+ positively selected. The receptors derive from a man aged 18 to 30 in good health.

The chain is built from TRBV6-6 and TRBJ1-1; D unclear. CDR3 length equals 13 residues. Trimming cost V 8 bases and J 0 bases, with 10 bases left between them. Looked up from germline, CDR1 is MNHNY and CDR2 is SVGAGI (reference sequence). The CDR3 nucleotides are TGTGCCAGCTCGGTCAGAATGAACACTGAAGCTTTCTTT. Its translation: CASSVRMNTEAFF.

V usage is TRBV5-6 and J usage is TRBJ2-5, with TRBD1 identical over 9 bases. Germline CDR1 reads SGHDT; CDR2 reads YYEEEE. The junction had 15 bases not matched to a gene; V was cut back by 1 base and J by 14 bases. The CDR3 sequence is 15 residues long. For the CDR3, the DNA is TGTGCCAGCAGCTTGCGAGGGACAGGGACCCTTCCCTCCTACTTC. This sequence encodes CASSLRGTGTLPSYF.

About this clone itself: The sample has other DNA sequences that encode this CDR3 too. This chain joins TRBV20-1 and TRBJ2-5; no firm D call. The germline gives CDR1 DFQATT, CDR2 SNEGSKA (reference sequence). V lost 3 bases to trimming and J lost 1 base, with 3 bases between them. The CDR3 has 11 amino acids. The CDR3 DNA reads TGCAGTGCTAGCTTCCAAGAGACCCAGTACTTC. As protein: CSASFQETQYF.

The sample holds one count of this clone. This chain connects TRBV6-1 to TRBJ2-7; D is uncertain. V was cut by 7 bases and J by 6 bases, with 13 bases left in between. Germline values: CDR1 MNHNS, CDR2 SASEGT. The CDR3 loop spans 12 amino acids. The CDR3 sequence: CASTLGSTEQYF. Here the CDR3 DNA reads TGTGCCAGCACCTTGGGGTCTACCGAGCAGTACTTC.

The V call is TRBV4-3, the J call TRBJ2-1; D uncertain. This CDR3 has 18 amino acids. In germline, CDR1 is LGHNA, CDR2 YSLEER. V was trimmed by 5 bases and J by 5 bases, leaving 25 bases between them. CDR3 region: CASSENYYLLPTDNEQFF. CDR3 coding DNA: TGCGCCAGCAGCGAAAACTACTATTTACTCCCCACTGACAATGAGCAGTTCTTC.

This clone was detected a few times. The chain links TRBV6-6 to TRBJ1-1; 7 nucleotides match TRBD1. V lost 2 bases and J lost 6; bases outside the gene matches: 9. The CDR3 runs to 15 residues. Germline CDR1 MNHNY, CDR2 SVGAGI (reference sequence). In nucleotides, the CDR3 is TGTGCCAGCAGTTACACCAGACAGGGCACGTCTGAAGCTTTCTTT. As protein: CASSYTRQGTSEAFF.

The chain uses TRBV10-3 and TRBJ2-7; TRBD2 agrees at 11 bases. The germline gives CDR1 ENHRY, CDR2 SYGVKD. The CDR3 spans 18 residues. The trim removed 3 bases at V and 5 bases at J, leaving 15 bases unmatched. The CDR3 DNA reads TGTGCCATCAGTGATCCTTCGGGGGTACTAGCGGGAGATCACGAGCAGTACTTC. This sequence encodes CAISDPSGVLAGDHEQYF.

This chain joins TRBV28 and TRBJ2-3; 7 bases fit TRBD1. Germline lookup yields CDR1 MDHEN and CDR2 SYDVKM. This CDR3 region has 15 residues. V lost 5 bases and J lost 2; bases outside the gene matches: 7. As DNA, the CDR3 is TGTGCCAGCAGTGGGCACAGGGGAATCACAGATACGCAGTATTTT. It is translated as CASSGHRGITDTQYF.

J is TRBJ2-2 and V is TRBV6-5; the D gene is possibly TRBD1 (5 bases). Looked up from germline, CDR1 is MNHEY and CDR2 is SVGAGI. The CDR3 contains 15 residues. Between the trimmed V and J ends, which lost 8 bases and 3 bases, there was a span of 16 bases. DNA of the CDR3: TGTGCCAGCTCAAGGCGCAGGGTGGACACCGGGGAGCTGTTTTTT. This translates into CASSRRRVDTGELFF.

About this clone itself: This sample also contains other DNA sequences that code for the same CDR3. The rearrangement uses TRBV18 and TRBJ2-7, with 7 nucleotides matching TRBD1. J was trimmed by 0 bases and V by 4 bases; bases with no gene match: 3. The germline V gene encodes CDR1 KGHSH and CDR2 LQKENI. The CDR3 runs to 14 residues. Here the CDR3 reads CASSQGASSYEQYF. The CDR3 DNA reads TGTGCCAGCTCACAGGGGGCGAGCTCCTACGAGCAGTACTTC.

V is TRBV7-2 and J is TRBJ2-1; 11 bases are a match to TRBD2. Losses at the gene ends were 3 bases for V and 4 bases for J; bases not matched to a gene: 5. Per germline, CDR1 SGHTA and CDR2 FQGNSA. This CDR3 region has 16 residues. The chain's CDR3 is CASSLEGLAAYNEQFF. The CDR3 coding sequence is TGTGCCAGCAGCTTGGAGGGACTAGCGGCTTACAATGAGCAGTTCTTC.

Regarding this clone: At one end, the junction sequence differs from germline, possibly due to a read error. The rearrangement links TRBV4-1 to TRBJ1-4; weak D call: TRBD1 (5 bases). Germline V gene data show CDR1 as MGHRA and CDR2 as YSYEKL. The CDR3 spans 12 residues. CDR3 DNA: TGCGCCAGCAGCCATGAAGGAGGACACCAGAATTTT. Translation gives CASSHEGGHQNF.

V gene TRBV30 combines with J gene TRBJ1-2, with 7 bases that match TRBD1. The length of the CDR3 is 14 residues. Trimming removed 7 bases from V and 4 bases from J; junction bases left unmatched: 12. The germline V gene has CDR1 GTSNPN and CDR2 SVGIG (reference sequence). The DNA for the CDR3 is TGTGCCTTGATAGGGGGCAGGAATGGCTATGGCTACACCTTC. It codes for CALIGGRNGYGYTF.

This clone was recorded only once. CDR3 coding DNA: TGTGCCAGCAGTTTATATACAAGGGGACAGGGTGATGGCTACACCTTC. This sequence encodes CASSLYTRGQGDGYTF. The gene calls are TRBV28 and TRBJ1-2, with 9 positions matching TRBD1. Germline assignment: CDR1 MDHEN and CDR2 SYDVKM. V lost 1 base to trimming and J lost 6 bases; unmatched junction nucleotides: 9. The CDR3 covers 16 residues.

This rearrangement joins TRBV6-5 to TRBJ1-2, with a tentative D call TRBD1 (5 bases). The CDR3 loop spans 14 amino acids. V was pared by 2 bases and J by 7 bases, with 14 bases between. CDR1 MNHEY and CDR2 SVGAGI come from the germline V gene. CDR3 in amino acids: CASSYGGRDPGYTF. The CDR3 nucleotides are TGTGCCAGCAGTTACGGCGGCAGGGATCCTGGCTACACCTTC.

The chain carries TRBV9 and TRBJ1-2; D call uncertain. Germline V gives CDR1 SGDLS, CDR2 YYNGEE. The V and J ends lost 4 bases and 4 bases respectively, with 17 bases between them. This CDR3 has 15 residues. CDR3 sequence reads: CASSTPGAPSYGYTF. CDR3 DNA: TGTGCCAGCAGCACACCAGGAGCCCCCTCCTATGGCTACACCTTC.

CDR3 nucleotide sequence: TGTGCCAGCAGTTTAGCCGTCCCGGAAGCTTTCTTT. It specifies CASSLAVPEAFF. The gene calls are TRBV28 and TRBJ1-1; no clear D. Germline V lookup: CDR1 MDHEN, CDR2 SYDVKM. This CDR3 spans 12 amino acids. V lost 2 bases to trimming and J lost 8 bases, with 9 bases between them.

Points on this clone: Other DNA sequences of this sample code for an identical CDR3. The J gene is TRBJ2-1, the V gene TRBV5-5, with D perhaps assigned TRBD1 or TRBD2 (6 bases each). The germline V gene encodes CDR1 SGHKS and CDR2 YYEKEE (reference sequence). The CDR3 extends over 14 amino acids. V was clipped by 2 bases and J by 1 base, with 7 bases between them. CDR3 region: CASSLGGSYNEQFF. The CDR3 DNA follows: TGTGCCAGCAGCTTAGGGGGGTCCTACAATGAGCAGTTCTTC.

About this clone itself: This same CDR3 is encoded by further DNA sequences in the sample. The chain recombines TRBV7-2 with TRBJ2-5; D remains ambiguous. V lost 5 bases and J lost 5, with 9 bases in between. The CDR3 covers 12 residues. Germline values: CDR1 SGHTA, CDR2 FQGNSA. Written as DNA, the CDR3 is TGTGCCAGCAGCCCTACCAGGGAGACCCAGTACTTC. This sequence encodes CASSPTRETQYF.

V usage is TRBV10-3 and J usage is TRBJ2-7, with 7 bases aligning to TRBD1. The CDR3 is 13 amino acids. V shed 8 bases and J 2 bases; nucleotides not matched to a gene: 6. In germline, CDR1 is ENHRY, CDR2 SYGVKD. The CDR3 region has the DNA TGTGCCATCGGTGGGGACAGCCCCTACGAGCAGTACTTC. Its translation: CAIGGDSPYEQYF.

The chain links TRBV6-1 to TRBJ1-6; 10 positions match TRBD1. Germline assignment: CDR1 MNHNS and CDR2 SASEGT. V shed 8 bases and J 7 bases; nucleotides not matched to a gene: 8. CDR3 length: 15 amino acids. This CDR3 is CASFKPGQGNSPLHF. CDR3 sequence (DNA): TGTGCCAGCTTTAAGCCGGGACAGGGGAATTCACCCCTCCACTTT.

In this sample, this clone turned up a few times. This chain links TRBV2 with TRBJ2-3, with TRBD2 identical over 12 bases. The junction had 12 bases not matched to a gene; V was cut back by 4 bases and J by 4 bases. This CDR3 region has 18 residues. Germline V lookup: CDR1 SNHLY, CDR2 FYNNEI. Here the CDR3 reads CASSVPILAGGPSDTQYF. The CDR3 nucleotides read TGTGCCAGCAGTGTCCCGATCCTAGCGGGAGGGCCCTCAGATACGCAGTATTTT.

V and J are TRBV19 and TRBJ2-2; D is undetermined. Trimming cost V 3 bases and J 7 bases, with 9 bases left between them. The CDR3 totals 13 residues. Germline CDR1 reads LNHDA; CDR2 reads SQIVND (reference sequence). CDR3 amino acids: CASSIEVRGELFF. CDR3 coding DNA: TGTGCCAGTAGTATTGAGGTCCGCGGGGAGCTGTTTTTT.

In this sample, this clone turned up a few times. The chain is built from TRBV28 and TRBJ1-1; D remains ambiguous. The CDR3 extends over 13 amino acids. V was trimmed by 7 bases and J by 5 bases, leaving 14 bases between them. Germline CDR1 MDHEN, CDR2 SYDVKM. The CDR3 spells CASTKGFGTEAFF. CDR3 coding DNA: TGTGCCAGCACTAAAGGGTTCGGGACTGAAGCTTTCTTT.

This chain connects TRBV25-1 to TRBJ1-4; the D is unclear. This CDR3 region has 12 residues. CDR1 and CDR2 (germline): MGHDK, SYGVNS. Trimming removed 6 bases at V and 4 bases at J, with 6 bases between. CDR3 protein: CASRQSNEKLFF. In nucleotides, the CDR3 is TGTGCCAGCAGACAGAGTAATGAAAAACTGTTTTTT.

This clone has just a few counts. The chain combines TRBV2 with TRBJ1-6; TRBD1 might be the D (5 bases). Germline values: CDR1 SNHLY, CDR2 FYNNEI. The CDR3 is 11 amino acids. V lost 4 bases and J lost 14, with 9 bases in between. The CDR3: CASSGGGTLHF. The CDR3 region has the DNA TGTGCCAGCAGTGGTGGGGGTACCCTCCACTTT. Together with reference TRBV2 and TRBJ1-6, the CDR3 gives the full variable domain: EPEVTQTPSHQVTQMGQEVILRCVPISNHLYFYWYRQILGQKVEFLVSFYNNEISEKSEIFDDQFSVERPDGSNFTLKIRSTKLEDSAMYFCASSGGGTLHFGNGTRLTVT.

This chain connects TRBV30 to TRBJ2-7; D may correspond to TRBD1 or TRBD2 (6 bases each). The CDR3 contains 15 residues. The germline V and J ends were trimmed by 1 base and 6 bases, with 19 bases remaining between them. Looked up from germline, CDR1 is GTSNPN and CDR2 is SVGIG (reference sequence). The DNA of the CDR3 is TGTGCCTGGAGTGATCTCTTGGGCAGGGGAGGCGAGCAGTACTTC. Residues: CAWSDLLGRGGEQYF.

The V gene is TRBV5-1, the J gene TRBJ2-5, with TRBD2 matching over 9 bases. V lost 4 bases, J lost 1 base, and 11 bases stayed unmatched. Germline CDR1 and CDR2: SGHRS and YFSETQ. There are 17 residues in the CDR3. The CDR3 DNA is TGCGCCAGCAGCCCCATCCCGCTAGCGGGGTTCCAAGAGACCCAGTACTTC. This translates into CASSPIPLAGFQETQYF.

This clone has a single count. The chain links TRBV7-2 to TRBJ1-1, with a weak D call TRBD1 (5 bases). Trimming took 1 base from V and 2 from J, leaving 11 bases between them. Germline CDR1 and CDR2: SGHTA and FQGNSA. This CDR3 contains 15 residues. CDR3 bases: TGTGCCAGCAGCTTAGAATCCGGGGGTAACACTGAAGCTTTCTTT. Amino acids: CASSLESGGNTEAFF.

The rearrangement joins TRBV6-1 to TRBJ2-3; D unclear. V gave up 6 bases and J gave up 1 base, with 11 bases separating them. The V gene's germline CDR1 is MNHNS and CDR2 SASEGT. This CDR3 has 14 residues. The CDR3 loop is CASRKLGGTDTQYF. The CDR3 coding sequence is TGTGCCAGCAGAAAACTCGGTGGCACAGATACGCAGTATTTT.

The genes are TRBV4-1 and TRBJ2-3, with TRBD2 matching 7 bases. The CDR3 contains 16 residues. With V trimmed by 4 bases and J by 2 bases, 9 bases remained unmatched. Germline CDR1 MGHRA, CDR2 YSYEKL. The CDR3, as DNA: TGCGCCAGCAGCCCCTATGGCGGGGGTCACACAGATACGCAGTATTTT. Amino acids: CASSPYGGGHTDTQYF.